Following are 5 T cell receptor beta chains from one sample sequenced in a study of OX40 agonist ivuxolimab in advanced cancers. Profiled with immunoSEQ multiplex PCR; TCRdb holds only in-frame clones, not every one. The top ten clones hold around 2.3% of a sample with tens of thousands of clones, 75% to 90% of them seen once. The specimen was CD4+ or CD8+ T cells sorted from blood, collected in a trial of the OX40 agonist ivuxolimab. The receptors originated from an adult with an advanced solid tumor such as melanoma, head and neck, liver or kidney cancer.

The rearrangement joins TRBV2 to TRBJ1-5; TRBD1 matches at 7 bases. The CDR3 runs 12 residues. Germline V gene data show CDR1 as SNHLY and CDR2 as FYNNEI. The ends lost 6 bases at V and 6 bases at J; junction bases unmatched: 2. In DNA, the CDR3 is TGTGCCAGCAGCGGACAGGCTCAGCCCCAGCATTTT. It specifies CASSGQAQPQHF.

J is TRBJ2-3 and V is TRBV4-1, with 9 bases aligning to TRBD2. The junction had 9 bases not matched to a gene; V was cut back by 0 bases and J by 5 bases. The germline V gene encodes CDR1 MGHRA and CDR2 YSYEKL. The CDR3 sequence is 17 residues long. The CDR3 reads CASSQDEAGGHRDTQYF. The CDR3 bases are TGCGCCAGCAGCCAAGATGAGGCGGGGGGGCACAGAGATACGCAGTATTTT.

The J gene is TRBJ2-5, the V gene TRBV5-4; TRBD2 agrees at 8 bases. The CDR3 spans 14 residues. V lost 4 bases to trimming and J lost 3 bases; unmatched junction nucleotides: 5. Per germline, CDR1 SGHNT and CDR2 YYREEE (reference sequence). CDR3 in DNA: TGTGCCAGCAGCCTGGGGACTAGAGAAGAGACCCAGTACTTC. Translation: CASSLGTREETQYF.

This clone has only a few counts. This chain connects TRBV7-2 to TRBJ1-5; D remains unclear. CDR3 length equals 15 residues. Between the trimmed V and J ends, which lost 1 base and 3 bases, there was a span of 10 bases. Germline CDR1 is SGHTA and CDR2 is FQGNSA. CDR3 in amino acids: CASSLEGTDNQPQHF. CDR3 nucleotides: TGTGCCAGCAGCTTAGAGGGAACAGACAATCAGCCCCAGCATTTT.

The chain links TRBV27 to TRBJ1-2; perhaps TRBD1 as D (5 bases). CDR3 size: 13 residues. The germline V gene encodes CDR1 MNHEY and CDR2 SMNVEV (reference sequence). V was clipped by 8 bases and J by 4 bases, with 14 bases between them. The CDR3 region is CASSTRGGYGYTF. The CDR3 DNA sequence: TGTGCCAGCTCTACCCGGGGGGGCTATGGCTACACCTTC.